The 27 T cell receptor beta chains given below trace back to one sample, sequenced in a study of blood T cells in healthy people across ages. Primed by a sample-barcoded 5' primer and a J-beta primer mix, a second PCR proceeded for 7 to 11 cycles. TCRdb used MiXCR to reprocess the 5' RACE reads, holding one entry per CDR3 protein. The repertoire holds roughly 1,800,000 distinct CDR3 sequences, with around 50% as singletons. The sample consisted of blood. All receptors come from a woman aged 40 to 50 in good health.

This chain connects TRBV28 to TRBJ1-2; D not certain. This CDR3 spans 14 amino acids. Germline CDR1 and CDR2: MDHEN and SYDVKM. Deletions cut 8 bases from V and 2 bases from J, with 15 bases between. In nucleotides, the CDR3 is TGTGCCAGCGCATGGCGGGGAACGAACTATGGCTACACCTTC. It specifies CASAWRGTNYGYTF.

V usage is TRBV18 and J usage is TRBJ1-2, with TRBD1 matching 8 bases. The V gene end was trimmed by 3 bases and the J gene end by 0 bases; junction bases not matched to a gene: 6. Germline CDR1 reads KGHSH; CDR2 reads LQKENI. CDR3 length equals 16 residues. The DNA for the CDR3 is TGTGCCAGCTCACCGGGGACAGGTGAAGCTAACTATGGCTACACCTTC. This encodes CASSPGTGEANYGYTF.

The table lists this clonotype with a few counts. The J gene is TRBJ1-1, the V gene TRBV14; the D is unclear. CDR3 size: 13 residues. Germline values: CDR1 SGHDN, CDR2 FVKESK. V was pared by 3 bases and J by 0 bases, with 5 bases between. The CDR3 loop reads CASSQVLNTEAFF. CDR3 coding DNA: TGTGCCAGCAGCCAGGTCCTGAACACTGAAGCTTTCTTT.

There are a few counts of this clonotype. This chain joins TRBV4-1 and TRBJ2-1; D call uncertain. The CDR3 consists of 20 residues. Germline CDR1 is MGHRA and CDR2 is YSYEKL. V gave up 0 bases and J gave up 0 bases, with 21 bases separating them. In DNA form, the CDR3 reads TGCGCCAGCAGCCAAGATAGAAACCTCTTAAAACCCCGCTCCTACAATGAGCAGTTCTTC. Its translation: CASSQDRNLLKPRSYNEQFF.

CDR3 coding DNA: TGTGCCAGCAGTTACTCCTGGGGCAGCCATGAGCAGTTCTTC. Amino acids: CASSYSWGSHEQFF. This rearrangement joins TRBV6-6 to TRBJ2-1; tentative D call: TRBD1 (5 bases). The germline V and J ends were trimmed by 0 bases and 8 bases, with 11 bases remaining between them. The CDR3 consists of 14 residues. Germline lookup yields CDR1 MNHNY and CDR2 SVGAGI (reference sequence).

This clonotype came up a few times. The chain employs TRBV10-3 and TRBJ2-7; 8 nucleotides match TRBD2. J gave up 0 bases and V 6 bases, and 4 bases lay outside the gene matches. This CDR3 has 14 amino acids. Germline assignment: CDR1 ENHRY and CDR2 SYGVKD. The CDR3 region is CAIRAGTSSYEQYF. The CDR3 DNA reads TGTGCCATCAGAGCCGGGACTAGCTCCTACGAGCAGTACTTC.

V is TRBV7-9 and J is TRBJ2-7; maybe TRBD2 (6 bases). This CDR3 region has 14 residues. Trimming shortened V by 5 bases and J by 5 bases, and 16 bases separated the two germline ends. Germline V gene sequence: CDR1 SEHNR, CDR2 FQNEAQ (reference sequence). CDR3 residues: CASSPPTSLNEQYF. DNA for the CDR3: TGTGCCAGCAGCCCCCCGACTAGTTTGAACGAGCAGTACTTC.

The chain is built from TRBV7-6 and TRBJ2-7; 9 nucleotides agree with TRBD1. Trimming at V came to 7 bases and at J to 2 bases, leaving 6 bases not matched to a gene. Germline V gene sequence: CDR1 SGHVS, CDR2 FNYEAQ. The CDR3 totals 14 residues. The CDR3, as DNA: TGTGCCAGCACCCGGGACAGGGTACCCTACGAGCAGTACTTC. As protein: CASTRDRVPYEQYF.

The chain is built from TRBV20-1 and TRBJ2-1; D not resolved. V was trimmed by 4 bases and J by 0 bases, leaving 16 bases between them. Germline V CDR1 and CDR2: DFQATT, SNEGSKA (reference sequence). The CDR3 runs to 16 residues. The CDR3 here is CSATLGGGNSYNEQFF. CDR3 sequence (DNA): TGCAGTGCTACTTTAGGTGGCGGAAACTCCTACAATGAGCAGTTCTTC.

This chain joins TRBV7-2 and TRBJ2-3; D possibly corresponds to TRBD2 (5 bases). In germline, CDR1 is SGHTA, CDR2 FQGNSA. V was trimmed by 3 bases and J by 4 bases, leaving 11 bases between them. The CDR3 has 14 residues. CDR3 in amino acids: CASSFAGVADTQYF. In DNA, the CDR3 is TGTGCCAGCAGCTTTGCCGGGGTTGCAGATACGCAGTATTTT.

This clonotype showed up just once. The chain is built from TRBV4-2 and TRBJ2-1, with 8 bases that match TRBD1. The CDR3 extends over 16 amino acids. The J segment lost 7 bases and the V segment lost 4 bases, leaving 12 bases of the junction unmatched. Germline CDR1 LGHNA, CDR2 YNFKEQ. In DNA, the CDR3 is TGTGCCAGCAGCCGATACGCACAGGGGGTATATAATGAGCAGTTCTTC. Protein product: CASSRYAQGVYNEQFF.

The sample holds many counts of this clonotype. The DNA of the CDR3 is TGTGCCAGCAGTGCGGGTAGCAATCAGCCCCAGCATTTT. Encoded protein: CASSAGSNQPQHF. The V call is TRBV25-1, the J call TRBJ1-5; D remains unclear. Between the trimmed V and J ends, which lost 4 bases and 0 bases, there was a span of 4 bases. The germline V gene has CDR1 MGHDK and CDR2 SYGVNS. CDR3 size: 13 residues.

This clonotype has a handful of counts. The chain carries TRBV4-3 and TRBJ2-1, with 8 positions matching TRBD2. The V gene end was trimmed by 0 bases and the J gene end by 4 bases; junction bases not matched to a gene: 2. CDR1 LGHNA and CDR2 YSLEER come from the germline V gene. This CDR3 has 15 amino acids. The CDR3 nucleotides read TGCGCCAGCAGCCAAGATCAGCGGGGGTACAATGAGCAGTTCTTC. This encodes CASSQDQRGYNEQFF.

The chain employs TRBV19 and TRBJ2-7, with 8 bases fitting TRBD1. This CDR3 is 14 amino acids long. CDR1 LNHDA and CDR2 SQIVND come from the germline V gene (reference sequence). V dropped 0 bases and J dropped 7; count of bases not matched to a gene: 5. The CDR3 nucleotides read TGTGCCAGTAGTATAGACAGGGGGCGCGTTGAGCAGTACTTC. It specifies CASSIDRGRVEQYF. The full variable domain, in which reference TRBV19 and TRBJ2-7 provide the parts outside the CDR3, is DGGITQSPKYLFRKEGQNVTLSCEQNLNHDAMYWYRQDPGQGLRLIYYSQIVNDFQKGDIAEGYSVSREKKESFPLTVTSAQKNPTAFYLCASSIDRGRVEQYFGPGTRLTVT.

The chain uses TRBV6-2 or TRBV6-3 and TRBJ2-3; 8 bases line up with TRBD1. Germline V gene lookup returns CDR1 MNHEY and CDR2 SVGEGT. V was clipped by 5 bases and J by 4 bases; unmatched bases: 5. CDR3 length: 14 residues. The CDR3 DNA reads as TGTGCCAGCAGTGTCCCAGGGGGCGCAGATACGCAGTATTTT. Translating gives CASSVPGGADTQYF.

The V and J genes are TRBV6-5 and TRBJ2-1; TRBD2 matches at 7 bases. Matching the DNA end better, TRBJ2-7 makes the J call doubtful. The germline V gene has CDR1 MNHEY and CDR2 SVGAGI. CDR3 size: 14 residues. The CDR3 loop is CASGLRGTYNEQYF. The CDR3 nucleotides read TGTGCCAGCGGGTTGCGGGGGACCTACAATGAGCAGTACTTC.

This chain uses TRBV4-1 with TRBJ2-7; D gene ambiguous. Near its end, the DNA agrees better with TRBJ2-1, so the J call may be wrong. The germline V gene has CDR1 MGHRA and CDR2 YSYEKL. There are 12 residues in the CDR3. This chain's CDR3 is CASSQDDYEQFF. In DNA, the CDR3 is TGCGCCAGCAGCCAAGATGACTATGAGCAGTTCTTC.

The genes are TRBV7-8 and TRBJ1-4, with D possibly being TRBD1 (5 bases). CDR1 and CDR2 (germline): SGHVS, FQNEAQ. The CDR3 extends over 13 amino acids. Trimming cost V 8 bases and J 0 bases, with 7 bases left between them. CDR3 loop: CASGTATNEKLFF. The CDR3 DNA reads TGTGCCAGCGGGACGGCAACTAATGAAAAACTGTTTTTT.

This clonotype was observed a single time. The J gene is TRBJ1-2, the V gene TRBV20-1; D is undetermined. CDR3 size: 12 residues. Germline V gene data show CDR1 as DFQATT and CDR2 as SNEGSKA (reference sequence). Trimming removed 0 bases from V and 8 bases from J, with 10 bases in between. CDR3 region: CSARDPPSGYTF. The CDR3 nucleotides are TGCAGTGCTAGAGATCCCCCGAGCGGCTACACCTTC.

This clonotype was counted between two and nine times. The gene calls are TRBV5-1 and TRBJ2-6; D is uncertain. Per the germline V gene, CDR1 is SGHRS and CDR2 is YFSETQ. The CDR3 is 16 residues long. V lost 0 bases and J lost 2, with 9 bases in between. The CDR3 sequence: CASSLDGLAGANVLTF. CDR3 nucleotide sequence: TGCGCCAGCAGCTTGGATGGTCTGGCTGGGGCCAACGTCCTGACTTTC.

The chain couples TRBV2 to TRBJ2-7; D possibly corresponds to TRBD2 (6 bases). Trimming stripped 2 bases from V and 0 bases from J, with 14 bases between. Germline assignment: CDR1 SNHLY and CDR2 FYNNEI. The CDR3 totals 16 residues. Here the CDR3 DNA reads TGTGCCAGCAGTGAACGGGCGGGGCGAAGCTCCTACGAGCAGTACTTC. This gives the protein CASSERAGRSSYEQYF.

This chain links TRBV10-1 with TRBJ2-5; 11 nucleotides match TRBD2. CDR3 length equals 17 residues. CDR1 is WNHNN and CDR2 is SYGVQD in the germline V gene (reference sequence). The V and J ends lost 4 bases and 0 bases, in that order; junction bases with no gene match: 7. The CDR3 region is CASSAASGGLDQETQYF. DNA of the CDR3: TGCGCCAGCAGTGCGGCTAGCGGGGGGCTAGACCAAGAGACCCAGTACTTC.

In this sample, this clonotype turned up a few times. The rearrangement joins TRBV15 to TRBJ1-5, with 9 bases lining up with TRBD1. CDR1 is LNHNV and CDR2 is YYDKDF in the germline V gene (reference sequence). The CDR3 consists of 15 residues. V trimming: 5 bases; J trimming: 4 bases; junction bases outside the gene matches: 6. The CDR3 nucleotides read TGTGCCACCAGCTTTTTGGGACAGGGAAATCAGCCCCAGCATTTT. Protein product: CATSFLGQGNQPQHF.

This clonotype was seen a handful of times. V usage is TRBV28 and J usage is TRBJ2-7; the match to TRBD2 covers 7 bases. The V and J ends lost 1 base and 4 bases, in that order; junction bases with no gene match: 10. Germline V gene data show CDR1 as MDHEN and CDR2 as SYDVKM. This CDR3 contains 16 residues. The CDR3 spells CASSLLGEGSVYEQYF. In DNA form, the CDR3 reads TGTGCCAGCAGTTTATTAGGGGAGGGAAGTGTTTACGAGCAGTACTTC.

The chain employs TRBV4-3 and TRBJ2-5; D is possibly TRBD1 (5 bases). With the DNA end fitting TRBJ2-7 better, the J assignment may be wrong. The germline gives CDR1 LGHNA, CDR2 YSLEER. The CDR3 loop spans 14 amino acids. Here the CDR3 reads CASSQVRQSDEQYF. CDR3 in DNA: TGCGCCAGCAGCCAAGTACGACAGTCCGACGAGCAGTACTTC.

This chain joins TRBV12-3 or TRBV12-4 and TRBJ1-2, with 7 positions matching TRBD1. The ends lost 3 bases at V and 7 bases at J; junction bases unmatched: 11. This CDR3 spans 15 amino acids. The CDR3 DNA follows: TGTGCCAGCAGTTTTAAGAAGGGGGCTGTAAGTGGCTACACCTTC. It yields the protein CASSFKKGAVSGYTF.

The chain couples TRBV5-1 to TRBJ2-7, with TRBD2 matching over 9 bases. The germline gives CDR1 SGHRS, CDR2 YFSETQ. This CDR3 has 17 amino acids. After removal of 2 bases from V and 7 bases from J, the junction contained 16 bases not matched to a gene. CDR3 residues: CASSFPSGARERDEQYF. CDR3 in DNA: TGCGCCAGCAGCTTCCCTAGCGGGGCCAGGGAGAGAGATGAGCAGTACTTC.